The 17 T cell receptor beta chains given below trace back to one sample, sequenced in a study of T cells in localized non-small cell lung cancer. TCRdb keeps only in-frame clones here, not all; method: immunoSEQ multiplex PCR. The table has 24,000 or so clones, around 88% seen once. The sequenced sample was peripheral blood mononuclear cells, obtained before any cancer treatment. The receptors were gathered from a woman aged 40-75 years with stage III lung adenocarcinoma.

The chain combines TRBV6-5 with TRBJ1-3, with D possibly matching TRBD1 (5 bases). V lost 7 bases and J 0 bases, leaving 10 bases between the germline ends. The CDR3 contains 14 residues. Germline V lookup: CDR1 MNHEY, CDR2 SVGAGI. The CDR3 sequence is CASNSGLSGNTIYF. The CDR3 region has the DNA TGTGCCAGCAATTCGGGGCTCTCTGGAAACACCATATATTTT.

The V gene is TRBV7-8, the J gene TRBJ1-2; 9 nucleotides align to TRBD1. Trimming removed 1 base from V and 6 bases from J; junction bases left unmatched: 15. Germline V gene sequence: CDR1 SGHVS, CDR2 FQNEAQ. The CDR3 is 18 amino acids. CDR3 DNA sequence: TGTGCCAGCAGCTTAGGTCGTAGGAGGGGACAGGGAGGGAATGGCTACACCTTC. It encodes CASSLGRRRGQGGNGYTF.

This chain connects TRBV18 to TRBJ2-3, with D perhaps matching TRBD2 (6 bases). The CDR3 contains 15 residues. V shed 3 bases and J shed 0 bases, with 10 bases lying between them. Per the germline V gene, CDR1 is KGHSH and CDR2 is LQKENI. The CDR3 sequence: CASSPSAGSTDTQYF. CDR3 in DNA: TGTGCCAGCTCACCCTCCGCGGGAAGCACAGATACGCAGTATTTT.

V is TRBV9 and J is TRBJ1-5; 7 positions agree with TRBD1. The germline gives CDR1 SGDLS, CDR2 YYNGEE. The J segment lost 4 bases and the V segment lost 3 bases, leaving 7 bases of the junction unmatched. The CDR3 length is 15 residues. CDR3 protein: CASSAAGTENQPQHF. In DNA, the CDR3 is TGTGCCAGCAGCGCGGCCGGGACAGAGAATCAGCCCCAGCATTTT. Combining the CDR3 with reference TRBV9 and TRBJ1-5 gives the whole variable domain DSGVTQTPKHLITATGQRVTLRCSPRSGDLSVYWYQQSLDQGLQFLIQYYNGEERAKGNILERFSAQQFPDLHSELNLSSLELGDSALYFCASSAAGTENQPQHFGDGTRLSIL.

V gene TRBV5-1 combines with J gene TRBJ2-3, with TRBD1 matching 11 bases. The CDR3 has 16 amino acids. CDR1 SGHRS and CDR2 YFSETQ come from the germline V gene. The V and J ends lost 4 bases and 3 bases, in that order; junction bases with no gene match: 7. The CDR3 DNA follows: TGCGCCAGCAGCACCGCCGGGACAGGGGGGACAGATACGCAGTATTTT. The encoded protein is CASSTAGTGGTDTQYF.

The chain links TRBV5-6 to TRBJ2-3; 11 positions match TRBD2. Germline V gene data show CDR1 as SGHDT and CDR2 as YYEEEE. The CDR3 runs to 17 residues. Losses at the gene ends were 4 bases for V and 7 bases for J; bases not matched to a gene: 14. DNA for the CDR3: TGTGCCAGCAGCCCCCCCGTTACTAGCGGGGGCGCGAATACGCAGTATTTT. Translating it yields CASSPPVTSGGANTQYF. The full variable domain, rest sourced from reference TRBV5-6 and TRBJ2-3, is DAGVTQSPTHLIKTRGQQVTLRCSPKSGHDTVSWYQQALGQGPQFIFQYYEEEERQRGNFPDRFSGHQFPNYSSELNVNALLLGDSALYLCASSPPVTSGGANTQYFGPGTRLTVL.

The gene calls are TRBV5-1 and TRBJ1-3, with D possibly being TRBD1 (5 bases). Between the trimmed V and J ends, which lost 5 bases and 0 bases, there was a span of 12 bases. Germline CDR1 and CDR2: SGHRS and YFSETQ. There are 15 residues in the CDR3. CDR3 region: CASSPDSYSGNTIYF. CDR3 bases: TGCGCCAGCAGTCCTGACAGCTACTCTGGAAACACCATATATTTT. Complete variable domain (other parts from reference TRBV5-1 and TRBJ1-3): KAGVTQTPRYLIKTRGQQVTLSCSPISGHRSVSWYQQTPGQGLQFLFEYFSETQRNKGNFPGRFSGRQFSNSRSEMNVSTLELGDSALYLCASSPDSYSGNTIYFGEGSWLTVV.

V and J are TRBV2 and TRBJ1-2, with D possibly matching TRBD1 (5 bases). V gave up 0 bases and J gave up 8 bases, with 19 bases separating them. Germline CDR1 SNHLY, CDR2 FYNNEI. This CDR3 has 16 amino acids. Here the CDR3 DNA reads TGTGCCAGCAGTGAAGCGGGGGGGGTGGCCCGTGGAGGCTACACCTTC. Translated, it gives CASSEAGGVARGGYTF.

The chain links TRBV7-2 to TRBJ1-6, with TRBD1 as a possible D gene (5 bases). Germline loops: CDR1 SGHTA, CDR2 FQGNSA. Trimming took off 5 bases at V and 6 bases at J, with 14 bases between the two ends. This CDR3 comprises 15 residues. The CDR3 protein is CASSPGGRANSPLHF. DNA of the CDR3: TGTGCCAGCAGCCCCGGTGGCAGGGCTAATTCACCCCTCCACTTT.

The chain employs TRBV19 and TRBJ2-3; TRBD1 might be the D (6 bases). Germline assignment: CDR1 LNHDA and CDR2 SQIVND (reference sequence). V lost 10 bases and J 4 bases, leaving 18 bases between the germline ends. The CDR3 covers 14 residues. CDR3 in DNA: TGTGCCACCAGAGAAGGGGGTCCCGCAGATACGCAGTATTTT. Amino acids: CATREGGPADTQYF.

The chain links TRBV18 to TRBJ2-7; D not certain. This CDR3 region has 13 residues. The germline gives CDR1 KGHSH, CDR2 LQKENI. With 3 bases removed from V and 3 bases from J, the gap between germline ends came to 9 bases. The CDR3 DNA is TGTGCCAGCTCACCTGGCCGCTTCTACGAGCAGTACTTC. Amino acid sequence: CASSPGRFYEQYF.

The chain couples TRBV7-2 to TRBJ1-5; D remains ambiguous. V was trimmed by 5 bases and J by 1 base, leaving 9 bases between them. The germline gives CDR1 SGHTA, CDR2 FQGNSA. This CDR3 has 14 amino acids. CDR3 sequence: CASSPSSSNQPQHF. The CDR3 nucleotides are TGTGCCAGCAGCCCCTCGAGCAGCAATCAGCCCCAGCATTTT.

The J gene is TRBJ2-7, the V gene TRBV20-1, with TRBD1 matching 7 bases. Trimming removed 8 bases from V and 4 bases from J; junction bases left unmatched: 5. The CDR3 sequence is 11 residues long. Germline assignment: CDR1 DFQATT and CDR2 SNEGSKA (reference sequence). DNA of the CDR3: TGCAGTTCCGGGACAGATTACGAGCAGTACTTC. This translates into CSSGTDYEQYF.

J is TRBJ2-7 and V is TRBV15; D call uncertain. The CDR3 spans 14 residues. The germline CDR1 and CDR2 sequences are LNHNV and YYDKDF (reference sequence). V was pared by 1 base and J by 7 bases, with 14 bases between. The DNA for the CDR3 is TGTGCCACCAGCAGAGGAAGGCCCGTGGAAGAGCAGTACTTC. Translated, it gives CATSRGRPVEEQYF.

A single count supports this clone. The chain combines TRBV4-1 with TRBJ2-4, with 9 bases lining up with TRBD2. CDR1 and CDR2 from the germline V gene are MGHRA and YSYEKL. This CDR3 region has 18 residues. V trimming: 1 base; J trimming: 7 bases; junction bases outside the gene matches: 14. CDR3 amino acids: CASSQVLEREALKNIQYF. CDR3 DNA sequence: TGCGCCAGCAGCCAAGTGCTTGAGCGGGAGGCCCTAAAGAACATTCAGTACTTC.

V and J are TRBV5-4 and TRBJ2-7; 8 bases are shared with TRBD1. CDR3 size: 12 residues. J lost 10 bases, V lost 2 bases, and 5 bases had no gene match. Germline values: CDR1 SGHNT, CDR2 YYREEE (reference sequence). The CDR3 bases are TGTGCCAGCAGCTTAGGGACAGGACCCCAGTACTTC. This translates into CASSLGTGPQYF.

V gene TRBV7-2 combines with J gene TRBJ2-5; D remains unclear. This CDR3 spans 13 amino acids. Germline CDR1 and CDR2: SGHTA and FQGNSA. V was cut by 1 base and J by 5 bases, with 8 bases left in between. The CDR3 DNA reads TGTGCCAGCAGCTTAGTATACGGTGAGACCCAGTACTTC. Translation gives CASSLVYGETQYF.